The T cell receptor (beta chain) under discussion was sequenced for a study of CD8+CD57+ T cells in acquired aplastic anemia. Previously, flow cytometry had revealed CD8+CD57+ cell expansion in the patients chosen for sequencing. Blood samples were obtained from patients who had received no prior therapy. Researchers used genomic DNA as the template to profile TCR beta VDJ and CDR3. TCRdb recomputed calls from the reads with MiXCR, one row per CDR3 protein. This table has a few hundred thousand distinct CDR3 sequences, roughly 50% appearing once. There are 11 residues in the CDR3. Trimming took 4 bases from V and 8 from J, leaving 8 bases between them.

The sequence was obtained from a human donor with aplastic anemia. The source material was sorted CD4+, CD8+, or CD8+CD57+ T cells (not recorded which) from PBMCs. The chain joins TRBV12-3 or TRBV12-4 to TRBJ1-2; tentatively, D is TRBD1 (6 bases). In DNA form, the CDR3 reads TGTGCCAGCAGTTACAGGGCCGGCTACACCTTC. It yields the protein CASSYRAGYTF.